The present TCR beta chain was sequenced within a study of blood T cell repertoires in COVID-19. Study-wide background: The study drew acute and convalescent COVID-19 samples from the United States, Italy and Spain. T cells, B-cell-depleted T cells, or PBMCs supplied cDNA or gDNA.

This clone was counted ten times or more. Methods used by the authors: Amplification from reference gene primers served as the basis for estimated nucleated cell counts. TCRdb keeps only in-frame clones here, not all; method: immunoSEQ multiplex PCR. V and J calls and clone size are those listed in that table; D and trimming were worked out from the DNA. The sample includes around 190,000 clones, approximately 80% of them seen just once. V was clipped by 2 bases and J by 11 bases, with 12 bases between them. The CDR3 is made up of 12 amino acids. CDR1 and CDR2 from the germline V gene are MNHNS and SASEGT.

The receptor was derived from a human donor in a cohort sampled during active COVID-19. Sequenced material: peripheral blood. The chain is built from TRBV6-1 and TRBJ1-2; D remains ambiguous. The CDR3 sequence: CASSESGVRYTF. The CDR3 DNA follows: TGTGCCAGCAGTGAAAGCGGGGTCAGGTACACCTTC.